The clone carrying this TCR beta chain was recorded a few times. Its cognate antigen is unknown. CDR3 size: 15 residues. V lost 0 bases and J lost 8; bases outside the gene matches: 7. In germline, CDR1 is SGHRS, CDR2 YFSETQ. Cells defined as naive were viable CD3+CD4+ or CD3+CD8+ and CCR7+CD45RA+CD45RO-CD95-CD27+CD28+. On the day of bone marrow donation, the related graft donor provided peripheral blood. The data originate from a study of T cells after posttransplantation cyclophosphamide. Study-wide results and caveats: Recipient CMV seropositivity and CMV reactivation strongly tracked TRB clonality. Later blood repertoires were often dominated by clones from the donor CD8+ memory compartment. TRB overlap between skin or GI tissue T cells and blood was limited.

Assay used: immunoSEQ multiplex PCR; TCRdb lists only in-frame clones, some missing. This table has over 15,000 clones, roughly 94% appearing once. Input material: naive CD4+ T cells sorted from blood. This chain connects TRBV5-1 to TRBJ1-4, with TRBD1 identical over 7 bases. The TCR originated in a woman aged 50 to 60 in good health and a related stem cell transplant donor. CDR3 DNA: TGCGCCAGCAGCTTGGAGACAGGGAGAGGGGAAAAACTGTTTTTT. Protein product: CASSLETGRGEKLFF.